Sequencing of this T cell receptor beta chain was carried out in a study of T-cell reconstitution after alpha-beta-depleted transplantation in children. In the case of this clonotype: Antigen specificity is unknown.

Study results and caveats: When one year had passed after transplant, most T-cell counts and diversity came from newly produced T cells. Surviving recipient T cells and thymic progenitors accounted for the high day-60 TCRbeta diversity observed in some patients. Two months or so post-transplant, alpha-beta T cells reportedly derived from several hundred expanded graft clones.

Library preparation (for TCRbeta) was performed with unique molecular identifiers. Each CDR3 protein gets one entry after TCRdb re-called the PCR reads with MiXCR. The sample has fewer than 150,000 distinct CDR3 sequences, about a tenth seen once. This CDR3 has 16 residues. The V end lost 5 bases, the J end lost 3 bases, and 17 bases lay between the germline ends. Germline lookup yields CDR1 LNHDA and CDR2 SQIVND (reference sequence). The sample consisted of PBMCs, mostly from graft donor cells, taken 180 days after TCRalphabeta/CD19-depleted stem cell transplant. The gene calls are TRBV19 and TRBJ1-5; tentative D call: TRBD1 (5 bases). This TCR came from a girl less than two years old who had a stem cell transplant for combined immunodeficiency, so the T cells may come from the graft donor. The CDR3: CASSLNPGRINQPQHF. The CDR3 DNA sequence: TGTGCCAGTAGTCTTAATCCGGGACGGATCAATCAGCCCCAGCATTTT.